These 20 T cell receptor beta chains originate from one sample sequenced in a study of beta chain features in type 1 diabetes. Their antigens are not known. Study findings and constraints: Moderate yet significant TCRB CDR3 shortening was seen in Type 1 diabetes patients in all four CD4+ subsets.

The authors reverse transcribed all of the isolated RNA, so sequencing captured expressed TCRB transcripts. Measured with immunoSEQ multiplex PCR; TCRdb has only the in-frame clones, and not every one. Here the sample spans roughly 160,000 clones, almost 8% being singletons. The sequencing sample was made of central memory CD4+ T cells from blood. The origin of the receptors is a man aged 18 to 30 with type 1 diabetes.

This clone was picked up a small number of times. The CDR3 DNA reads TGCAGCGTGCACGGGACTCTCCCCCTTGAGCAGTTCTTC. It codes for CSVHGTLPLEQFF. This rearrangement joins TRBV29-1 to TRBJ2-1; D might be TRBD2 (6 bases). This CDR3 has 13 residues. Germline CDR1 SQVTM, CDR2 ANQGSEA. The V gene lost 6 bases and the J gene lost 9 bases, with 18 bases spanning the gap.

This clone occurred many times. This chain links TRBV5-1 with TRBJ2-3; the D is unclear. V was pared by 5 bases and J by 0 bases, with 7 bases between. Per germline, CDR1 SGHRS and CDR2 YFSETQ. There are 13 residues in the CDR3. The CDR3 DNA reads TGCGCCAGCAGGCAAACTAGCACAGATACGCAGTATTTT. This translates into CASRQTSTDTQYF.

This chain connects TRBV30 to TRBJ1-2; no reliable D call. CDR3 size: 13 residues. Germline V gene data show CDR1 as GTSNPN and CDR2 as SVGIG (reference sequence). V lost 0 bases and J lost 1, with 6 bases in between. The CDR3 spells CAWSVLGNYGYTF. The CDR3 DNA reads TGTGCCTGGAGTGTACTCGGTAACTATGGCTACACCTTC.

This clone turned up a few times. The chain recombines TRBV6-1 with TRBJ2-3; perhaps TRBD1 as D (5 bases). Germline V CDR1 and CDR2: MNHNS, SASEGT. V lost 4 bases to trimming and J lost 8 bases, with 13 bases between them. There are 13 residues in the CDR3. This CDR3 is CASSATTVGTQYF. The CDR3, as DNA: TGTGCCAGCAGTGCAACGACAGTTGGTACGCAGTATTTT.

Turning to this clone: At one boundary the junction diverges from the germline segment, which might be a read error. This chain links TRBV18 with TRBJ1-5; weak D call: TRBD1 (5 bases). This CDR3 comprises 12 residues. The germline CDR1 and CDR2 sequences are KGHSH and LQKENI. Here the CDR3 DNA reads TGTACCAGCTCACCCGACTCAGGGAGGAGGCATTTT. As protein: CTSSPDSGRRHF.

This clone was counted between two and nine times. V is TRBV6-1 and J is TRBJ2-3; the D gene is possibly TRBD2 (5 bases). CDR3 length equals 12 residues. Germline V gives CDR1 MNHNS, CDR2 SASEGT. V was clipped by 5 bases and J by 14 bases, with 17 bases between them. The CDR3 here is CASSSDWSRTYF. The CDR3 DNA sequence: TGTGCCAGCAGTTCGGACTGGAGCCGGACGTATTTT.

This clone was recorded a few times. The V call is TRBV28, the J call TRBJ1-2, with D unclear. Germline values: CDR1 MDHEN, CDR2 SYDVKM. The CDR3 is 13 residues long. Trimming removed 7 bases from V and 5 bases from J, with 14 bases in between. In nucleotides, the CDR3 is TGTGCCAGCACTCGGCGGGGAATGTATGGCTACACCTTC. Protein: CASTRRGMYGYTF.

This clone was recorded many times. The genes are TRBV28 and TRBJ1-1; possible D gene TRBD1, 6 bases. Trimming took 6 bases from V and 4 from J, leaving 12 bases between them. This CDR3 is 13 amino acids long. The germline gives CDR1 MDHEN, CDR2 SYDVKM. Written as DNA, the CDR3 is TGTGCCAGCAGGTCAGGGGTTGGCACTGAAGCTTTCTTT. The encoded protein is CASRSGVGTEAFF.

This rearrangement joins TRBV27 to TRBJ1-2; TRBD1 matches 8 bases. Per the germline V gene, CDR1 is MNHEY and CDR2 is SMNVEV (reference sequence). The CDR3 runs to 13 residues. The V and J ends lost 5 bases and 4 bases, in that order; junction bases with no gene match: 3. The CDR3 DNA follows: TGTGCCAGCAGTGCCGGGACAGGCTATGGCTACACCTTC. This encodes CASSAGTGYGYTF.

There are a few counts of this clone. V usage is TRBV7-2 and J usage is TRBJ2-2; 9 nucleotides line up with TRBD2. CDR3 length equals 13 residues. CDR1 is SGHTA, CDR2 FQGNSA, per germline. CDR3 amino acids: CATSGPNTGELFF. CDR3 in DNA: TGTGCGACTAGCGGCCCGAACACCGGGGAGCTGTTTTTT.

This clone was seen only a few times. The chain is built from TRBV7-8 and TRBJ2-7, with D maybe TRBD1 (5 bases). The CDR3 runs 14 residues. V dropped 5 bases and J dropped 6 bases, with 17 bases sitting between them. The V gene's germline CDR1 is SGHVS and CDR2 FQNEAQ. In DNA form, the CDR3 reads TGTGCCAGCAGCGCTAACAGGCTCTCCGGCGAGCAGTACTTC. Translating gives CASSANRLSGEQYF.

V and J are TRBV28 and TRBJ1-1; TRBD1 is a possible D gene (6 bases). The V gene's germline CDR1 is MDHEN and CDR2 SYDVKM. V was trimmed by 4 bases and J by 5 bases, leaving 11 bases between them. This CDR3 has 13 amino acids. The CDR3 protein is CASSWGRETEAFF. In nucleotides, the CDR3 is TGTGCCAGCAGTTGGGGGCGCGAAACTGAAGCTTTCTTT.

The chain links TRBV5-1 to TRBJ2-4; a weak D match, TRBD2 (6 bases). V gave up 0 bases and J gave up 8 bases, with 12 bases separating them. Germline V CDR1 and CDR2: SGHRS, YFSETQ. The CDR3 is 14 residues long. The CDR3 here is CASSLDDGGDIQYF. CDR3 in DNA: TGCGCCAGCAGCTTGGACGACGGGGGAGACATTCAGTACTTC.

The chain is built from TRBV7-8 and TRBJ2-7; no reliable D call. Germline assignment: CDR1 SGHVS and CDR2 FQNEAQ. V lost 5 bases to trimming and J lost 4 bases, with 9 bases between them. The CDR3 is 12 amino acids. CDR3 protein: CASSPHSYEQYF. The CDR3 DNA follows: TGTGCCAGCAGCCCGCACAGTTACGAGCAGTACTTC. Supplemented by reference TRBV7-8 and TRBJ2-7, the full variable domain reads GAGVSQSPRYKVAKRGQDVALRCDPISGHVSLFWYQQALGQGPEFLTYFQNEAQLDKSGLPSDRFFAERPEGSVSTLKIQRTQQEDSAVYLCASSPHSYEQYFGPGTRLTVT.

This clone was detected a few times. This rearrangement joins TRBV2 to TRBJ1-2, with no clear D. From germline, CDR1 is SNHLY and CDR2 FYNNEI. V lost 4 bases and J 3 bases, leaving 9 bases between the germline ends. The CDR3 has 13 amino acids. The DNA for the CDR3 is TGTGCCAGCAGTGGGGGAGTAGACTATGGCTACACCTTC. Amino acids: CASSGGVDYGYTF.

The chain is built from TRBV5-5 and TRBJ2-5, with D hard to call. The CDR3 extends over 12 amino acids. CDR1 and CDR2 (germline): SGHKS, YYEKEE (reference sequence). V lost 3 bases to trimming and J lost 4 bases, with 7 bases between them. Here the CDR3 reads CASSSVIETQYF. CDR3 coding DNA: TGTGCCAGCAGCTCGGTAATAGAGACCCAGTACTTC. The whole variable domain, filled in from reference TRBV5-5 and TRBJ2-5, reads DAGVTQSPTHLIKTRGQQVTLRCSPISGHKSVSWYQQVLGQGPQFIFQYYEKEERGRGNFPDRFSARQFPNYSSELNVNALLLGDSALYLCASSSVIETQYFGPGTRLLVL.

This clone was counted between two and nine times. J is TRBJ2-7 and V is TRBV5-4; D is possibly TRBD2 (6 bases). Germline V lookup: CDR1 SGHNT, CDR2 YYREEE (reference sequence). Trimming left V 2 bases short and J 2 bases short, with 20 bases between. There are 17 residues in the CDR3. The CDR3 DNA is TGTGCCAGCAGCTTCATTTCCGGGCCGCGGGAAGCCTACGAGCAGTACTTC. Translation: CASSFISGPREAYEQYF.

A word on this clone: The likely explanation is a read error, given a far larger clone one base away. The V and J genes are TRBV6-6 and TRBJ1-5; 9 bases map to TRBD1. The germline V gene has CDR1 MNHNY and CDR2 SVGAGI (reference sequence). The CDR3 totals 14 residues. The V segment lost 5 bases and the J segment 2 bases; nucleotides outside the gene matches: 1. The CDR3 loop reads CASSRTGGNQPQHF. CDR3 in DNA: TGTGCCAGCAGTCGGACAGGGGGCAATCAGCCCCAGCATTTT.

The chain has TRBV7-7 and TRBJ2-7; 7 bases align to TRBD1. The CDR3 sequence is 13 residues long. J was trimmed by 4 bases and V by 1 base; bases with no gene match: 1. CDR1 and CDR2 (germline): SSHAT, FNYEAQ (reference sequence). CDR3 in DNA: TGTGCCAGCAGCTTAGAACAGGGGTACGAGCAGTACTTC. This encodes CASSLEQGYEQYF.

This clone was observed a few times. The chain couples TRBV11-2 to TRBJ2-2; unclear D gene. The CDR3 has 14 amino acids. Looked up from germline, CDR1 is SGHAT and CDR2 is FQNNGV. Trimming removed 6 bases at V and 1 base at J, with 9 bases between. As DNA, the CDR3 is TGTGCCAGCAGTTTAAGAGTGAACACCGGGGAGCTGTTTTTT. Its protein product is CASSLRVNTGELFF.